These 8 T cell receptor beta chains originate from one sample sequenced in a study of monozygotic twins with inflammatory bowel disease. TCRdb reprocessed the 5' RACE reads, keeping one entry per CDR3 protein, no DNA. Its table lists roughly 160,000 distinct CDR3 sequences. Sequencing used blood. These receptors were obtained from a human donor with ulcerative colitis or Crohn's disease, or a healthy co-twin of an affected twin (not recorded which).

This chain joins TRBV1 and TRBJ2-7. TRBV1 is a documented pseudogene. CDR3 size: 20 residues. The CDR3 sequence is CTSSQDSDGRHLLKSYEQYF.

The chain has TRBV28 and TRBJ2-7; TCRdb indicates TRBD2, and absent DNA this call remains unverified. CDR1 and CDR2 (germline): MDHEN, SYDVKM. The CDR3 runs to 13 residues. The CDR3 reads CASASGSGYEQYF.

The V gene is TRBV12-3 or TRBV12-4, the J gene TRBJ2-1; no DNA is available, so the TRBD1 call from TCRdb remains unchecked. This CDR3 spans 15 amino acids. The CDR3 is CASSPQGGSYNEQFF.

The chain employs TRBV28 and TRBJ2-3; TCRdb outputs TRBD2, but without DNA this stays unchecked. CDR1 and CDR2 from the germline V gene are MDHEN and SYDVKM. The CDR3 sequence is 15 residues long. CDR3 in amino acids: CASSPSGPGEDTQYF.

This sequence joins TRBV5-5 and TRBJ2-2; TCRdb returns TRBD2, unconfirmable since there is no DNA. This CDR3 contains 16 residues. CDR1 and CDR2 from the germline V gene are SGHKS and YYEKEE (reference sequence). The CDR3 loop reads CASSFSSGRSTGELFF.

The CDR3 spells CSARASGRLREQYF. The genes are TRBV20-1 and TRBJ2-7; TCRdb indicates TRBD2, and absent DNA this call remains unverified. Germline CDR1 and CDR2: DFQATT and SNEGSKA (reference sequence). The CDR3 covers 14 residues.

The chain recombines TRBV20-1 with TRBJ2-1; TCRdb proposes TRBD1, but this gene call is untestable without DNA. The germline V gene has CDR1 DFQATT and CDR2 SNEGSKA (reference sequence). This CDR3 is 14 amino acids long. The CDR3 reads CSARKTGRYNEQFF.

V usage is TRBV28 and J usage is TRBJ2-1; TCRdb returns TRBD1, unconfirmable since there is no DNA. Per germline, CDR1 MDHEN and CDR2 SYDVKM. The CDR3 sequence is 15 residues long. This CDR3 is CASSLWGTGGHEQFF.